This T cell receptor beta chain was sequenced during a study of CD8 T cells in ankylosing spondylitis. Overall study results and limits: Eight highly homologous variants formed a TCR beta motif that appeared characteristic of ankylosing spondylitis blood.

The CDR3 is made up of 15 amino acids. The V gene's germline CDR1 is SGHRS and CDR2 YFSETQ. From the 5' RACE reads, TCRdb called clonotypes with MiXCR, one entry per CDR3 protein. Of more than 100,000 distinct CDR3 sequences listed, about 10% are singletons. On this clonotype: As yet, its antigen is unknown. One end of the junction is discordant with germline, which a read error may explain.

The gene calls are TRBV5-1 and TRBJ1-1; D is unclear. The clonotype comes from a female donor with ankylosing spondylitis or in good health (not recorded which). Sequenced input: blood, either unsorted or a sorted T cell fraction (not recorded which). This chain's CDR3 is CTSSSTQVMNTEAFF. The CDR3 DNA sequence: TGCACCAGCAGCTCAACCCAGGTTATGAACACTGAAGCTTTCTTT.